This T cell receptor (beta chain) was profiled in a study of spatial heterogeneity in lung cancer. After removal of 9 bases from V and 1 base from J, the junction contained 6 bases not matched to a gene. This CDR3 has 15 amino acids. The germline V gene has CDR1 WNHNN and CDR2 SYGVQD (reference sequence). In TCRdb, the 5' RACE reads were re-called with MiXCR into one record per CDR3 protein. The sample contains roughly 120,000 distinct CDR3 sequences, 10% to 14% of which appear only once. Ten or more counts support this clonotype. Time point specified: blood at routine non-recurrence follow-up after resection.

The source material was PBMCs, sampled at follow-up. This chain joins TRBV10-1 and TRBJ2-1, with 10 bases aligning to TRBD2. This receptor was taken from a female donor with early-stage non-small cell lung cancer. For the CDR3, the DNA is TGCGCCAGTAGTCCTAGCGGGAGTTCCTACAATGAGCAGTTCTTC. Its translation is CASSPSGSSYNEQFF.